The present T cell receptor beta chain was sequenced within a study of cytomegalovirus exposure and HLA in healthy donors. Per germline, CDR1 MNHNY and CDR2 SVGAGI (reference sequence). V trimming: 6 bases; J trimming: 1 base; junction bases outside the gene matches: 3. The CDR3 has 13 amino acids. The primer mix had 60 Vbeta and 13 Jbeta primers. Assay used: immunoSEQ multiplex PCR; TCRdb lists only in-frame clones, some missing. The data contain 90,000 to 150,000 clones, 80% of them singletons. The source is a man aged 45-65 years in good health and CMV-seronegative. The chain employs TRBV6-6 and TRBJ2-7, with TRBD1 identical over 7 bases. Sequencing was carried out using PBMCs. CDR3 sequence (DNA): TGTGCCAGCAGCCTACAGGGGTCCTACGAGCAGTACTTC. Protein sequence: CASSLQGSYEQYF.